This TCR beta chain appears in the sequencing data of a study of blood T cell repertoires in COVID-19. Study information: Sources were T cells, B-cell-depleted T cells, or PBMCs; the material itself was cDNA or gDNA.

Participants spanned ages about 18 to 90 years and resided in roughly 22 US areas. Self-reported history from a screening survey and questionnaire set each donor's cohort. What the recovered Cohort 3 donors had was two negative PCRs, clearance, or symptom resolution. Using immunoSEQ multiplex PCR, the repertoire was profiled, and TCRdb retains in-frame clones only, with some absent. The sample shows fewer than 450,000 clones, 90% of them seen only once. The sequence came from a man aged 18-30 years who had recovered from COVID-19. The material sequenced was PBMCs or T cells enriched from blood (not recorded which).

The CDR3 bases are TGTGCCAGCAGCCGACCCGACACGGCCTACAATGAGCAGTTCTTC. Translated, it gives CASSRPDTAYNEQFF. This rearrangement joins TRBV28 to TRBJ2-1; D gene ambiguous. V was shortened by 6 bases and J by 2 bases, with 14 bases between the two germline ends. The CDR3 sequence is 15 residues long. Germline assignment: CDR1 MDHEN and CDR2 SYDVKM. Based on the CDR3 plus reference TRBV28 and TRBJ2-1, the full variable domain is DVKVTQSSRYLVKRTGEKVFLECVQDMDHENMFWYRQDPGLGLRLIYFSYDVKMKEKGDIPEGYSVSREKKERFSLILESASTNQTSMYLCASSRPDTAYNEQFFGPGTRLTVL.